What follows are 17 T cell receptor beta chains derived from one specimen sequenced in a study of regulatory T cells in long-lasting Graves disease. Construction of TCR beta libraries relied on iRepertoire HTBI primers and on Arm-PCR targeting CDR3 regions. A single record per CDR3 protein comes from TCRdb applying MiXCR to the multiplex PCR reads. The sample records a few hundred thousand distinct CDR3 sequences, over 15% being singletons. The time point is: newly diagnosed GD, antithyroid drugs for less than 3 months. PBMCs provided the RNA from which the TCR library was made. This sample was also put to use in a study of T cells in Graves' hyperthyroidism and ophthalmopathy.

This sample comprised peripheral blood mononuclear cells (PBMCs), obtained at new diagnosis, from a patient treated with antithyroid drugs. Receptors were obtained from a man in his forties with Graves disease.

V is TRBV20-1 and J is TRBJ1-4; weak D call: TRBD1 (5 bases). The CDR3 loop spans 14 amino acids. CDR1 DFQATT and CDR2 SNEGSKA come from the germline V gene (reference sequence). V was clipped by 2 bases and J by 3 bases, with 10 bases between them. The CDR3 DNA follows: TGCAGTGCTAGAAGGGCAGGGTCTAATGAAAAACTGTTTTTT. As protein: CSARRAGSNEKLFF.

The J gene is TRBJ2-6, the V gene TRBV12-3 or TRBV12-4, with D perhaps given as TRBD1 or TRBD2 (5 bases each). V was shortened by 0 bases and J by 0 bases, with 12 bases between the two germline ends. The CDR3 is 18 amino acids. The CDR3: CASSLALPGASGANVLTF. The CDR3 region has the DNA TGTGCCAGCAGTTTAGCGCTCCCCGGGGCCTCTGGGGCCAACGTCCTGACTTTC.

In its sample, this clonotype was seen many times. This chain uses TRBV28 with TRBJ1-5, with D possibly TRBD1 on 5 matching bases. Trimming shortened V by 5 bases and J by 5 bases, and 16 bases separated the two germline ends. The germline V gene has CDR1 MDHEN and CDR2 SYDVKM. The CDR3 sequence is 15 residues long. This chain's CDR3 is CASSGGAELYQPQHF. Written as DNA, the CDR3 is TGTGCCAGCAGTGGCGGGGCAGAGCTTTATCAGCCCCAGCATTTT.

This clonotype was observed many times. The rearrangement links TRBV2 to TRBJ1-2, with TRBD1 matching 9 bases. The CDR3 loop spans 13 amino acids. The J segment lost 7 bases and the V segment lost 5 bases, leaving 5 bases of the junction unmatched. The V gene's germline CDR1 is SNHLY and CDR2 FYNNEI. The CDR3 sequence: CASSFDRGFGYTF. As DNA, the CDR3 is TGTGCCAGCAGTTTCGACAGGGGGTTTGGCTACACCTTC. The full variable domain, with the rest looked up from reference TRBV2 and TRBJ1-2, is EPEVTQTPSHQVTQMGQEVILRCVPISNHLYFYWYRQILGQKVEFLVSFYNNEISEKSEIFDDQFSVERPDGSNFTLKIRSTKLEDSAMYFCASSFDRGFGYTFGSGTRLTVV.

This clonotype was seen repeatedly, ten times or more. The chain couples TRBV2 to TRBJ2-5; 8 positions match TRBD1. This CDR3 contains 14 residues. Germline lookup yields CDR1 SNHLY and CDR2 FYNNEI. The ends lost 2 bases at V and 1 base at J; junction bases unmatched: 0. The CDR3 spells CASSEQGAQETQYF. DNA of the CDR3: TGTGCCAGCAGTGAACAGGGGGCCCAAGAGACCCAGTACTTC.

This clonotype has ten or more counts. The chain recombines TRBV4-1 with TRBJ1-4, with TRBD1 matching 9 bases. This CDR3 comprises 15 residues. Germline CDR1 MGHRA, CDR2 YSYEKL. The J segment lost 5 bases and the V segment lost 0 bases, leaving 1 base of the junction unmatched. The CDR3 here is CASSQDGTGNEKLFF. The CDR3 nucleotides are TGCGCCAGCAGCCAAGATGGGACAGGGAATGAAAAACTGTTTTTT.

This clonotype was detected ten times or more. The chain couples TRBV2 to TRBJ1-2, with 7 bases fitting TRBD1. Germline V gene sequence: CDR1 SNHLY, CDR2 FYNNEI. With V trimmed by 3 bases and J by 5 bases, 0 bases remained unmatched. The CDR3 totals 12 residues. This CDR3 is CASSDRGYGYTF. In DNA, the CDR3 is TGTGCCAGCAGTGACAGGGGGTATGGCTACACCTTC. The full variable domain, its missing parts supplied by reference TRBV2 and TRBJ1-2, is EPEVTQTPSHQVTQMGQEVILRCVPISNHLYFYWYRQILGQKVEFLVSFYNNEISEKSEIFDDQFSVERPDGSNFTLKIRSTKLEDSAMYFCASSDRGYGYTFGSGTRLTVV.

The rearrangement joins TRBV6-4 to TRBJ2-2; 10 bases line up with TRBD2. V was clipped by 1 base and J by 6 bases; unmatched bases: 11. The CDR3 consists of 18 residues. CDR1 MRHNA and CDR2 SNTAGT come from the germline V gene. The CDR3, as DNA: TGTGCCAGCAGTGACTTTACAGACGAGACTAGCGGGCCCGGGGAGCTGTTTTTT. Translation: CASSDFTDETSGPGELFF.

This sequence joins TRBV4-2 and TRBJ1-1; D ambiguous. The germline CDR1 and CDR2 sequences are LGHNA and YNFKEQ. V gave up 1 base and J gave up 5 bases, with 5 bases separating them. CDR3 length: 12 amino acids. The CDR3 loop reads CASSQGETEAFF. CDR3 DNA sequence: TGTGCCAGCAGCCAAGGGGAAACTGAAGCTTTCTTT.

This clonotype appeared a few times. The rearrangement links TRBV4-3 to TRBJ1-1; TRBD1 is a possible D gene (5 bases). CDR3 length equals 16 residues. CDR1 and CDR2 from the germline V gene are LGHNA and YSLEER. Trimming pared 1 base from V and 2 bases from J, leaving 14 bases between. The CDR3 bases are TGCGCCAGCAGCCAAGGGAGACAGACACTAAACACTGAAGCTTTCTTT. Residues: CASSQGRQTLNTEAFF.

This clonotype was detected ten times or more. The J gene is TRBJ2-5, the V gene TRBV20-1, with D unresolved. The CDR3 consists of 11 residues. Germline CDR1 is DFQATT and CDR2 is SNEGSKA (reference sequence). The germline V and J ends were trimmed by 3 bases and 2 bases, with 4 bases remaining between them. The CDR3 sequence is CSASGQETQYF. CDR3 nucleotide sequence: TGCAGTGCTAGCGGTCAAGAGACCCAGTACTTC.

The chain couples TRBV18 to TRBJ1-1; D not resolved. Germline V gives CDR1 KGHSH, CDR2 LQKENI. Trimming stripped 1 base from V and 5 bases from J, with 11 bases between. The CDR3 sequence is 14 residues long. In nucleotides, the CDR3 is TGTGCCAGCTCACCACAGGGCGGAAGGACTGAAGCTTTCTTT. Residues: CASSPQGGRTEAFF.

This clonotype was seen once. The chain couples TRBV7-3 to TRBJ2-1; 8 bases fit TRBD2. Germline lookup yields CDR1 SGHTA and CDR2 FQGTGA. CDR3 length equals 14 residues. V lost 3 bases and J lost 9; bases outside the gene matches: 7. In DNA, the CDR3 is TGTGCCAGCAGCTTCTCCGGGGGGGGGAGTGAGCAGTTCTTC. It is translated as CASSFSGGGSEQFF.

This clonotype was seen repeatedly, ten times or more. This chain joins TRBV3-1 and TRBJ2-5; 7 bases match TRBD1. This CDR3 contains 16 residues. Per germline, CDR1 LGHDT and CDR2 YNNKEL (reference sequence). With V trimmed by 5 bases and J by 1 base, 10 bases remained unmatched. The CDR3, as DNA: TGTGCCAGCAGCTCAACAGGGGTTGGGATCCAAGAGACCCAGTACTTC. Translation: CASSSTGVGIQETQYF.

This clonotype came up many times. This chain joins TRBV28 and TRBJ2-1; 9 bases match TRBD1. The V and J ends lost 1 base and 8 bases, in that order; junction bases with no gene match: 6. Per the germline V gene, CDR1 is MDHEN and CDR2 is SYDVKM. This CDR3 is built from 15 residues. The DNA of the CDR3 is TGTGCCAGCAGTTTATACACCGGGACAGGGTATGAGCAGTTCTTC. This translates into CASSLYTGTGYEQFF.

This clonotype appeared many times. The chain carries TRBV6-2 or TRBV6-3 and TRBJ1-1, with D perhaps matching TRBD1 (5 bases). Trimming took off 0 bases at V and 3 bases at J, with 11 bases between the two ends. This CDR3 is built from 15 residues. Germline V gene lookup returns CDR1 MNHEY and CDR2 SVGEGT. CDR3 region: CASSYSPGIDTEAFF. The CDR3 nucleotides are TGTGCCAGCAGTTACTCGCCAGGGATAGACACTGAAGCTTTCTTT.

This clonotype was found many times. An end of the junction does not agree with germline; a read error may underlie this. The CDR3 is CASSQDRANPPQHF. The CDR3 region has the DNA TGTGCCAGCAGCCAAGACAGGGCTAATCCGCCCCAGCATTTT. This sequence joins TRBV3-1 and TRBJ1-5, with D possibly TRBD1 on 5 matching bases. The germline CDR1 and CDR2 sequences are LGHDT and YNNKEL (reference sequence). This CDR3 contains 14 residues.